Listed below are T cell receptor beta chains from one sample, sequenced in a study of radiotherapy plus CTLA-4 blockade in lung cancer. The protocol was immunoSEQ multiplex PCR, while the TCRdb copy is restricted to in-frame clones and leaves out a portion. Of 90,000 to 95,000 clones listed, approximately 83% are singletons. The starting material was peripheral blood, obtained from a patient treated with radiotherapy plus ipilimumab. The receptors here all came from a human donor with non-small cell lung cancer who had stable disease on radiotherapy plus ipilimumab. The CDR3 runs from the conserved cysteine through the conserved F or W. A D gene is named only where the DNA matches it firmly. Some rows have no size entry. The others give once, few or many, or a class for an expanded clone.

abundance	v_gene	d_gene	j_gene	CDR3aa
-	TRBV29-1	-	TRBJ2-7	CSVYLGEKSYEQYF
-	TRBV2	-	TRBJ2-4	CASSEGGKGIQYF
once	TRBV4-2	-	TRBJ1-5	CASSQARGSNQPQHF
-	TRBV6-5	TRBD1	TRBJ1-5	CASRKTGNQPQHF
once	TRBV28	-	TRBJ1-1	CASNAGRTEAFF
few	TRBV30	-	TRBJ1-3	CAWGWRGLSSGNTIYF
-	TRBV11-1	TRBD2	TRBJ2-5	CASRYNRGGTETQYF
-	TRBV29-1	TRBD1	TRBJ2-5	CSVRQGASKETQYF
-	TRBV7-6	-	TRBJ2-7	CASSLSDGLYEQYF
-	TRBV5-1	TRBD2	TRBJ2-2	CASRRGGANTGELFF
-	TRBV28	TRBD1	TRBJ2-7	CASSTGGAPYEQYF
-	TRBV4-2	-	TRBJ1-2	CASSQDLGLTPYYGYTF
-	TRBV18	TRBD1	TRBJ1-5	CASSYGDRDQPQHF
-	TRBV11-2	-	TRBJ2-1	CASSARYQGSRNEQFF
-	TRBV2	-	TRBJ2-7	CASSEAGVGEQYF
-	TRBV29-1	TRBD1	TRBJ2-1	CSEMTGGSQFF
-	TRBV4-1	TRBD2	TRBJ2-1	CASRLAGGPSYNEQFF
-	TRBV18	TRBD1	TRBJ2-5	CASSSGQKETQYF
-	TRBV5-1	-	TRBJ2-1	CASSLNGRKSYNEQFF
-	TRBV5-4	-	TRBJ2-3	CASSLPGVTDTQYF
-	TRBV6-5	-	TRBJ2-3	CASSYSASASTDTQYF
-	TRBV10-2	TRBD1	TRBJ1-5	CASSGLDRGTDQPQHF
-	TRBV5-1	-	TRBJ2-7	CASSLGTRNPTIYEQYF
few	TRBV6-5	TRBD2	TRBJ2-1	CASSPAGDNEQFF
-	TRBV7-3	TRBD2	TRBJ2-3	CASSPSPASGDTQYF
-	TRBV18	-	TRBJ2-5	CASSPIGETQYF